Following are 8 T cell receptor beta chains from one sample sequenced in a study of blood T cell repertoires in COVID-19. Produced via immunoSEQ multiplex PCR; TCRdb's table is partial and in-frame only. The sample gives about 160,000 clones, 82% of which show up once; about a sixth is in the top ten. The sequenced material came from PBMCs or T cells enriched from blood (not recorded which). The receptors were gathered from a man aged 55-75 years who had recovered from COVID-19.

This clone was detected only a few times. This chain connects TRBV19 to TRBJ1-1; possible D gene TRBD1, 5 bases. The CDR3 length is 14 residues. Germline CDR1 reads LNHDA; CDR2 reads SQIVND (reference sequence). V shed 3 bases and J shed 1 base, with 9 bases lying between them. The CDR3 coding sequence is TGTGCCAGTAGTATGGGCAGGGCGAACACTGAAGCTTTCTTT. Translated: CASSMGRANTEAFF. The full variable domain, in which reference TRBV19 and TRBJ1-1 provide the parts outside the CDR3, is DGGITQSPKYLFRKEGQNVTLSCEQNLNHDAMYWYRQDPGQGLRLIYYSQIVNDFQKGDIAEGYSVSREKKESFPLTVTSAQKNPTAFYLCASSMGRANTEAFFGQGTRLTVV.

The chain uses TRBV6-5 and TRBJ1-6, with a possible D match to TRBD1 (5 bases). CDR1 is MNHEY and CDR2 is SVGAGI in the germline V gene. The CDR3 is 15 amino acids. Trimming stripped 8 bases from V and 6 bases from J, with 17 bases between. CDR3 protein: CASQGLSAFNSPLHF. CDR3 DNA: TGTGCCAGCCAGGGACTCTCCGCCTTTAATTCACCCCTCCACTTT.

This clone was seen more than once but under ten times. DNA of the CDR3: TGTGCCACCAGTGAAACCGGACAGGTAGGGAATGAGCAGTTCTTC. This translates into CATSETGQVGNEQFF. The V call is TRBV24-1, the J call TRBJ2-1; 7 bases map to TRBD1. The germline CDR1 and CDR2 sequences are KGHDR and SFDVKD. The junction had 9 bases not matched to a gene; V was cut back by 4 bases and J by 7 bases. The CDR3 is made up of 15 amino acids.

The chain is built from TRBV3-1 (or the pseudogene TRBV3-2) and TRBJ1-1; weak D call: TRBD1 (6 bases). Germline loops: CDR1 LGHDT, CDR2 YNNKEL (reference sequence). This CDR3 is built from 16 residues. V dropped 4 bases and J dropped 0 bases, with 15 bases sitting between them. Here the CDR3 DNA reads TGTGCCAGCAGCCCTAAGGGGGGGCTAATGAACACTGAAGCTTTCTTT. As protein: CASSPKGGLMNTEAFF.

This sequence joins TRBV27 and TRBJ2-7; 14 bases align to TRBD2. With 5 bases clipped from V and 11 bases from J, the junction kept 11 bases outside the gene matches. The CDR3 spans 15 residues. Germline CDR1 reads MNHEY; CDR2 reads SMNVEV (reference sequence). CDR3 nucleotide sequence: TGTGCCAGCAGTACTACTGCCGGGACTAGCGGGAGAAAGTACTTC. The encoded protein is CASSTTAGTSGRKYF.

CDR3 bases: TGTGCCAGCAGCTTAGGCCCGTCCAATTCACCCCTCCACTTT. Translating gives CASSLGPSNSPLHF. This chain uses TRBV7-3 with TRBJ1-6; D ambiguous. The CDR3 runs to 14 residues. In germline, CDR1 is SGHTA, CDR2 FQGTGA. V dropped 2 bases and J dropped 7 bases, with 9 bases sitting between them.

The rearrangement uses TRBV4-1 and TRBJ2-1; tentative D call: TRBD2 (5 bases). Trimming shortened V by 1 base and J by 7 bases, and 11 bases separated the two germline ends. Germline lookup yields CDR1 MGHRA and CDR2 YSYEKL. The CDR3 runs to 14 residues. CDR3 in amino acids: CASSQAGQRNEQFF. For the CDR3, the DNA is TGCGCCAGCAGCCAAGCGGGCCAGCGGAATGAGCAGTTCTTC.

This clone has just a few counts. V usage is TRBV30 and J usage is TRBJ1-4, with 10 bases identical to TRBD1. This CDR3 contains 15 residues. V gave up 1 base and J gave up 5 bases; unmatched junction bases: 4. Germline V gene data show CDR1 as GTSNPN and CDR2 as SVGIG (reference sequence). This chain's CDR3 is CAWSAGTGENEKLFF. The CDR3, as DNA: TGTGCCTGGAGTGCAGGGACAGGGGAGAATGAAAAACTGTTTTTT.